Presented here are 17 T cell receptor beta chains from one specimen sequenced in a study of T cell responses to AZD1222 COVID-19 vaccine. The table came from immunoSEQ multiplex PCR; TCRdb's copy has only in-frame clones and leaves some out. The profile covers some 150,000 clones, with approximately 95% appearing a single time and approximately 0.96% taken by the ten largest. Sequenced here: peripheral blood, sampled on day 0 of MenACWY control vaccination. The receptors derive from an adult in good health.

The chain links TRBV6-5 to TRBJ1-1; D unclear. V gave up 4 bases and J gave up 2 bases, with 14 bases separating them. The CDR3 consists of 15 residues. Germline V gene data show CDR1 as MNHEY and CDR2 as SVGAGI. CDR3 protein: CASSSPDGDNTEAFF. The CDR3 bases are TGTGCCAGCAGTTCCCCGGACGGGGATAACACTGAAGCTTTCTTT.

Points on this clone: Other DNA sequences in this sample translate to the same CDR3. The rearrangement links TRBV4-3 to TRBJ1-5; TRBD1 is a possible D gene (5 bases). The CDR3 has 13 residues. V shed 0 bases and J shed 7 bases, with 7 bases lying between them. Germline V gene data show CDR1 as LGHNA and CDR2 as YSLEER. In nucleotides, the CDR3 is TGCGCCAGCAGCCAAGATCGGGGGCAGCCCCAGCATTTT. It is translated as CASSQDRGQPQHF.

Note on this clone: This sample includes further DNA sequences coding for the same CDR3. V usage is TRBV6-5 and J usage is TRBJ1-1; D remains unclear. V was pared by 6 bases and J by 0 bases, with 11 bases between. The CDR3 is 14 residues long. Germline-derived CDR1 and CDR2 are MNHEY and SVGAGI. The DNA of the CDR3 is TGTGCCAGCAGCTACCTCGGTTTGAACACTGAAGCTTTCTTT. Its protein is CASSYLGLNTEAFF.

This clone was found once. The chain recombines TRBV3-1 (or the pseudogene TRBV3-2) with TRBJ1-3, with unresolved D. The CDR3 runs to 12 residues. CDR1 and CDR2 (germline): LGHDT, YNNKEL (reference sequence). Trimming cost V 1 base and J 8 bases, with 6 bases left between them. Here the CDR3 DNA reads TGTGCCAGCAGCCAAGTGGTTGACACCATATATTTT. This gives the protein CASSQVVDTIYF.

The chain has TRBV14 and TRBJ1-1; TRBD1 is a possible D gene (6 bases). The CDR3 is 13 amino acids. Germline lookup yields CDR1 SGHDN and CDR2 FVKESK. V lost 5 bases, J lost 2 bases, and 9 bases lay in between. The CDR3 sequence is CASSKQGNTEAFF. CDR3 sequence (DNA): TGTGCCAGCAGCAAACAGGGTAACACTGAAGCTTTCTTT.

The V call is TRBV14, the J call TRBJ2-7; D uncertain. This CDR3 region has 15 residues. Trimming took 0 bases from V and 2 from J, leaving 11 bases between them. The V gene's germline CDR1 is SGHDN and CDR2 FVKESK. The CDR3 loop reads CASSQDEALPYEQYF. The DNA for the CDR3 is TGTGCCAGCAGCCAAGATGAGGCTTTACCCTACGAGCAGTACTTC.

This sequence joins TRBV18 and TRBJ2-4, with D maybe TRBD2 (6 bases). The CDR3 consists of 16 residues. CDR1 and CDR2 from the germline V gene are KGHSH and LQKENI. Deletions cut 4 bases from V and 10 bases from J, with 23 bases between. CDR3 DNA: TGTGCCAGCTCACGTGGCCGGGACTCCGGGATGAGGATTCAGTACTTC. This codes for CASSRGRDSGMRIQYF.

The rearrangement links TRBV5-1 to TRBJ2-3; D is ambiguous. Germline CDR1 and CDR2: SGHRS and YFSETQ. The CDR3 consists of 14 residues. The V and J ends lost 4 bases and 2 bases respectively, with 11 bases between them. The CDR3 loop is CASSKQEYTDTQYF. The CDR3 nucleotides read TGCGCCAGCAGCAAGCAGGAGTACACAGATACGCAGTATTTT.

This clone showed up just once. The chain is built from TRBV6-5 and TRBJ2-7; D perhaps matches TRBD2 (6 bases). The CDR3 sequence is 15 residues long. Trimming removed 0 bases at V and 2 bases at J, with 11 bases between. Germline V gives CDR1 MNHEY, CDR2 SVGAGI. The DNA of the CDR3 is TGTGCCAGCAGTTACTCGGGACTCAATGCCTACGAGCAGTACTTC. Encoded protein: CASSYSGLNAYEQYF.

This sequence joins TRBV6-5 and TRBJ1-4; D is uncertain. With 0 bases removed from V and 0 bases from J, the gap between germline ends came to 8 bases. Looked up from germline, CDR1 is MNHEY and CDR2 is SVGAGI. CDR3 length: 16 amino acids. CDR3 bases: TGTGCCAGCAGTTACTCGGGGAGTTCAACTAATGAAAAACTGTTTTTT. Its translation: CASSYSGSSTNEKLFF.

CDR3 sequence: CASSESGYTGELFF. For the CDR3, the DNA is TGCGCCAGCAGTGAGTCTGGCTACACCGGGGAGCTGTTTTTT. The rearrangement links TRBV10-1 to TRBJ2-2; D gene uncertain. V was clipped by 0 bases and J by 3 bases, with 5 bases between them. Germline V gene data show CDR1 as WNHNN and CDR2 as SYGVQD (reference sequence). The CDR3 extends over 14 amino acids.

The chain joins TRBV19 to TRBJ2-2; D is tentatively TRBD1 or TRBD2 (5 bases each). The CDR3 has 13 residues. Trimming took 5 bases from V and 6 from J, leaving 10 bases between them. Per germline, CDR1 LNHDA and CDR2 SQIVND (reference sequence). The CDR3 DNA reads TGTGCCAGTAGTGTCGGGACGCCCGGGGAGCTGTTTTTT. Its protein product is CASSVGTPGELFF.

The rearrangement links TRBV6-6 to TRBJ1-2; D not certain. The CDR3 runs to 14 residues. Germline CDR1 and CDR2: MNHNY and SVGAGI (reference sequence). V shed 1 base and J shed 4 bases, with 10 bases lying between them. This chain's CDR3 is CASSYLPDTYGYTF. CDR3 in DNA: TGTGCCAGCAGTTACTTACCCGACACCTATGGCTACACCTTC.

The chain combines TRBV7-6 with TRBJ1-4, with D maybe TRBD1 (6 bases). The CDR3 totals 15 residues. The V end was cut by 5 bases, the J end by 6 bases, with 16 bases between. The germline CDR1 and CDR2 sequences are SGHVS and FNYEAQ. CDR3 sequence reads: CASSPYREGDEKLFF. The CDR3, as DNA: TGTGCCAGCAGCCCGTACAGGGAGGGAGATGAAAAACTGTTTTTT.

V usage is TRBV4-3 and J usage is TRBJ1-6; possibly TRBD1 for D (5 bases). The length of the CDR3 is 20 residues. Germline V gene lookup returns CDR1 LGHNA and CDR2 YSLEER. Trimming shortened V by 0 bases and J by 0 bases, and 18 bases separated the two germline ends. CDR3 DNA: TGCGCCAGCAGCCAAGACCCCCCGCAGGGATGGAGCTCCTATAATTCACCCCTCCACTTT. Translated, it gives CASSQDPPQGWSSYNSPLHF.

The chain employs TRBV30 and TRBJ2-6; 11 nucleotides align to TRBD1. The CDR3 consists of 17 residues. V lost 3 bases to trimming and J lost 0 bases; unmatched junction nucleotides: 4. Germline CDR1 GTSNPN, CDR2 SVGIG (reference sequence). The CDR3 sequence: CAWRGQGGPSGANVLTF. Written as DNA, the CDR3 is TGTGCCTGGAGGGGACAGGGGGGTCCCTCTGGGGCCAACGTCCTGACTTTC.

This rearrangement joins TRBV5-1 to TRBJ1-1; D is ambiguous. The CDR3 sequence is 13 residues long. The germline CDR1 and CDR2 sequences are SGHRS and YFSETQ. Trimming stripped 0 bases from V and 3 bases from J, with 6 bases between. CDR3 sequence reads: CASSLDVYTEAFF. The CDR3 DNA sequence: TGCGCCAGCAGCTTGGATGTGTACACTGAAGCTTTCTTT.